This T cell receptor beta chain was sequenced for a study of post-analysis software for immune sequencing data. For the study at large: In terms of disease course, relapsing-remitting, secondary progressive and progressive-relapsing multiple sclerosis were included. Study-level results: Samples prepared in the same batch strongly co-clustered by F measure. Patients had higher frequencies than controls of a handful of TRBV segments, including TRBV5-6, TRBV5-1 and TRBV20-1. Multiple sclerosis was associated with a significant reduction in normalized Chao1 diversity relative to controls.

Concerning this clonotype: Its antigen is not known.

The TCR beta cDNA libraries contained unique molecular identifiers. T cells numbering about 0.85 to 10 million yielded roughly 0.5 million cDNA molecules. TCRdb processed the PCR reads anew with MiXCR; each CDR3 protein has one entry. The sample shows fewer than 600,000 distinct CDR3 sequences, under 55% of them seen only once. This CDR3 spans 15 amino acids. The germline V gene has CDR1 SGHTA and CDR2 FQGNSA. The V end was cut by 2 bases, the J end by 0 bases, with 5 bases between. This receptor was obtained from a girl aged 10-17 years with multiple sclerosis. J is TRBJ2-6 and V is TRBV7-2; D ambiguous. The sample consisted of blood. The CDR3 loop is CASSLHRSGANVLTF. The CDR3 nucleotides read TGTGCCAGCAGCTTACACCGCTCTGGGGCCAACGTCCTGACTTTC.